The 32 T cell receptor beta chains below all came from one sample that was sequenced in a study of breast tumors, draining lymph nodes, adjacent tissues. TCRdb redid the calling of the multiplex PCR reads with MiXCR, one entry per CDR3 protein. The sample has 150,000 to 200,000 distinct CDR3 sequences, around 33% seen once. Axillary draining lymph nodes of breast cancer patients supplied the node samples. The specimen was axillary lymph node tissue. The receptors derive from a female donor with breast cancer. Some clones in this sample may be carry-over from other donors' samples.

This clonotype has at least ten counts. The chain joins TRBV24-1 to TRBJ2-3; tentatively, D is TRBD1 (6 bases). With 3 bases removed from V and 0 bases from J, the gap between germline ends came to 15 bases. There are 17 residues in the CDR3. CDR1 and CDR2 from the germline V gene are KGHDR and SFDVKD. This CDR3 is CATSDRCRQDSTDTQYF. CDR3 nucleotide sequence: TGTGCCACCAGTGATAGATGTCGACAGGATAGCACAGATACGCAGTATTTT.

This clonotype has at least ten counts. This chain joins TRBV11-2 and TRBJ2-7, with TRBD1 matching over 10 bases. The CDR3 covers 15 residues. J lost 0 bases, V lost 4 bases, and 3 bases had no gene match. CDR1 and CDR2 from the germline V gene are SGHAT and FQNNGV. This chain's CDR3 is CASSSRDRGSYEQYF. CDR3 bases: TGTGCCAGCAGCTCCCGGGACAGGGGCTCCTACGAGCAGTACTTC. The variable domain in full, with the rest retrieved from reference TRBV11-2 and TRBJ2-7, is EAGVAQSPRYKIIEKRQSVAFWCNPISGHATLYWYQQILGQGPKLLIQFQNNGVVDDSQLPKDRFSAERLKGVDSTLKIQPAKLEDSAVYLCASSSRDRGSYEQYFGPGTRLTVT.

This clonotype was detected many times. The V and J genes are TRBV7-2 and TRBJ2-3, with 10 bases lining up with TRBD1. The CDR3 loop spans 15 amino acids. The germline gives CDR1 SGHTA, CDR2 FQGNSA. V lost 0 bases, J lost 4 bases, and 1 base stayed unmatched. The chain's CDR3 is CASSLATGGADTQYF. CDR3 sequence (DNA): TGTGCCAGCAGCTTAGCGACAGGGGGCGCAGATACGCAGTATTTT.

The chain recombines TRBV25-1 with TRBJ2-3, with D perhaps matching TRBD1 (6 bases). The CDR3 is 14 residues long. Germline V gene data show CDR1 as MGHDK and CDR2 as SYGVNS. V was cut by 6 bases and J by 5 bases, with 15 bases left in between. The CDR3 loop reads CASRRTGRLDTQYF. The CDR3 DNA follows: TGTGCCAGCAGGAGAACAGGGAGATTAGATACGCAGTATTTT.

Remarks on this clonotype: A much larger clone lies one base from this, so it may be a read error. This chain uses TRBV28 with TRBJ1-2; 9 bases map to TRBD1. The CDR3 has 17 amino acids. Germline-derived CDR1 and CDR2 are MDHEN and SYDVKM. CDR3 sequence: CASSSPGQGGANYGHTF. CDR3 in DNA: TGTGCCAGCAGTTCGCCGGGACAGGGAGGGGCTAACTATGGCCACACCTTC.

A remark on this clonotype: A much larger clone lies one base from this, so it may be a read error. CDR3 sequence reads: CSARDEARWTTGELFF. CDR3 sequence (DNA): TGCAGTGCTAGAGATGAGGCGAGATGGACCACCGGGGAGCTGTTTTTT. The rearrangement links TRBV20-1 to TRBJ2-2; D is unclear. CDR1 and CDR2 (germline): DFQATT, SNEGSKA (reference sequence). The CDR3 extends over 16 amino acids. With 0 bases removed from V and 4 bases from J, the gap between germline ends came to 15 bases.

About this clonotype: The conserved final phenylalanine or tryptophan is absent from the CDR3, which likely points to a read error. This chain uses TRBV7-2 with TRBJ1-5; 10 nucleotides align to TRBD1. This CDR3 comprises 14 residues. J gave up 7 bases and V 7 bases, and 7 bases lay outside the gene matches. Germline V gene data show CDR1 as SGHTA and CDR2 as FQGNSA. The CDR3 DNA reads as TGTGCCAGCACTTCGGGACAGGGGAGCCAGCCCCAGCATATG. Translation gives CASTSGQGSQPQHM.

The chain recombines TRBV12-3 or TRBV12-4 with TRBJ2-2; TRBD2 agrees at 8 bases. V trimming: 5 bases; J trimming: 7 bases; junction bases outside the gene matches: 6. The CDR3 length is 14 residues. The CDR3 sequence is CASSEAGTSGELFF. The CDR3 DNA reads TGTGCCAGCAGTGAAGCAGGGACTAGCGGGGAGCTGTTTTTT.

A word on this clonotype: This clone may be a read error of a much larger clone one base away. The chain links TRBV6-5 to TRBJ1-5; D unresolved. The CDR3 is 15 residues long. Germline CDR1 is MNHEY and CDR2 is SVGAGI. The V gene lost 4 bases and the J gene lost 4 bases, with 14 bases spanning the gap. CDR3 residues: CASSSTRQVNQPQHF. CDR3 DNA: TGTGCCAGCAGTTCGACACGGCAGGTGAATCAGCCCCAGCATTTT.

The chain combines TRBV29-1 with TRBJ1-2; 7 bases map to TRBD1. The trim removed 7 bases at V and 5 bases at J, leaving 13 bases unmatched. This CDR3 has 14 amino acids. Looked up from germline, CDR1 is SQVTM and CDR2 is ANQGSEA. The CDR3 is CSAGNSDRDYGYTF. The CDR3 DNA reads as TGCAGCGCCGGAAACAGCGACAGGGATTATGGCTACACCTTC. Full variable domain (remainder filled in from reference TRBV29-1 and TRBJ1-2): SAVISQKPSRDICQRGTSLTIQCQVDSQVTMMFWYRQQPGQSLTLIATANQGSEATYESGFVIDKFPISRPNLTFSTLTVSNMSPEDSSIYLCSAGNSDRDYGYTFGSGTRLTVV.

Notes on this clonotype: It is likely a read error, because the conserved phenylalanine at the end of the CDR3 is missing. The chain's CDR3 is CAWDSPISPLHI. Written as DNA, the CDR3 is TGTGCCTGGGACTCTCCGATCTCACCCCTCCACATT. The rearrangement joins TRBV30 to TRBJ1-6; D uncertain. Trimming left V 5 bases short and J 10 bases short, with 12 bases between. The CDR3 has 12 residues. Germline values: CDR1 GTSNPN, CDR2 SVGIG (reference sequence).

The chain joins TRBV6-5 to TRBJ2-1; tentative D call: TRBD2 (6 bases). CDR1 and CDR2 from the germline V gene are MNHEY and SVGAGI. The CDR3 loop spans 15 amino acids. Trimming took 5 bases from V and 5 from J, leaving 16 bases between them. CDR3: CASSREPGVDNEQFF. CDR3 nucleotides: TGTGCCAGCAGTAGGGAGCCGGGGGTAGACAATGAGCAGTTCTTC.

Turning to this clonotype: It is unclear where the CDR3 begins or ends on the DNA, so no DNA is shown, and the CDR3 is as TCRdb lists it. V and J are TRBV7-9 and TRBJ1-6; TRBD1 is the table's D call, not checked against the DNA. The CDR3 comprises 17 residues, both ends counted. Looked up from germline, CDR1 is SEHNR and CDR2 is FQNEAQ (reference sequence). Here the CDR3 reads CAICSARGGSTNSPLHF.

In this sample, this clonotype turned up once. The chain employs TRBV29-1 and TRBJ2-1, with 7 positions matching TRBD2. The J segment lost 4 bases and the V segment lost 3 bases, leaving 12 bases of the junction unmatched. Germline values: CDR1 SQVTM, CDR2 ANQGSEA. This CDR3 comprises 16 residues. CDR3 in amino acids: CSVDPYQTSSYNEQFF. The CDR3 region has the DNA TGCAGCGTTGACCCTTACCAGACTAGCTCTTACAATGAGCAGTTCTTC.

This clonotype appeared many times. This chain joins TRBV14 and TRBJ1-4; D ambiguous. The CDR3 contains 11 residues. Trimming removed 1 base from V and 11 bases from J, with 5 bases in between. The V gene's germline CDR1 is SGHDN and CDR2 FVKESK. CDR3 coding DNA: TGTGCCAGCAGCCAAGGAGTTAAACTGTTTTTT. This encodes CASSQGVKLFF.

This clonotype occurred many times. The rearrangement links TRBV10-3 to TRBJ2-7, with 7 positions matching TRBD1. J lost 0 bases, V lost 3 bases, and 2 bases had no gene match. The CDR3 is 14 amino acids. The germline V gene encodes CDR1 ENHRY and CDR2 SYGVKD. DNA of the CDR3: TGTGCCATCAGTGATGGGGACAGCTCCTACGAGCAGTACTTC. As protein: CAISDGDSSYEQYF.

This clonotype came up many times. As DNA, the CDR3 is TGTGCCAGCGAGCAATCGGGACAGGGGGCGCGGGATGGCTACACCTTC. Translation gives CASEQSGQGARDGYTF. V usage is TRBV7-9 and J usage is TRBJ1-2; 12 nucleotides match TRBD1. V trimming: 8 bases; J trimming: 6 bases; junction bases outside the gene matches: 13. Per the germline V gene, CDR1 is SEHNR and CDR2 is FQNEAQ (reference sequence). The CDR3 has 16 residues.

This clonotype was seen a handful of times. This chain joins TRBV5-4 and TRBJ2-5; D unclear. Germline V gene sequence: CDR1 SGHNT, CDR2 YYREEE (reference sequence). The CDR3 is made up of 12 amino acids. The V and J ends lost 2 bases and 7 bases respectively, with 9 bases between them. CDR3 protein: CASSFSLATQYF. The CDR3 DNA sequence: TGTGCCAGCAGCTTTAGTCTGGCGACCCAGTACTTC.

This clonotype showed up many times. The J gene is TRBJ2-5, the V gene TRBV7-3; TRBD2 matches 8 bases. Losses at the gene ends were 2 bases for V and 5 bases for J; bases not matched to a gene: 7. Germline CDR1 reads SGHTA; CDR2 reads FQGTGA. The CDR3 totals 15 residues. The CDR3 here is CASSLVAGTLETQYF. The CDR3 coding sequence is TGTGCCAGCAGCTTAGTAGCGGGGACCCTGGAGACCCAGTACTTC.

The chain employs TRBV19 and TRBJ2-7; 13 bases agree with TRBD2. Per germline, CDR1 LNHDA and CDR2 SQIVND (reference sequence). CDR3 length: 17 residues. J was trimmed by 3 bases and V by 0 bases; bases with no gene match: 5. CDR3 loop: CASSIEGTSGIIYEQYF. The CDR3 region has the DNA TGTGCCAGTAGTATAGAAGGGACTAGCGGGATAATCTACGAGCAGTACTTC.

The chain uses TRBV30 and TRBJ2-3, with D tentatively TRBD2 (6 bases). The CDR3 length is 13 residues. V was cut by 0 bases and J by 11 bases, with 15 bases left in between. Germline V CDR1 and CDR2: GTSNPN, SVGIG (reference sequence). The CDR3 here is CAWSVGLYNEQYF. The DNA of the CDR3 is TGTGCCTGGAGTGTGGGACTTTACAATGAGCAGTATTTT.

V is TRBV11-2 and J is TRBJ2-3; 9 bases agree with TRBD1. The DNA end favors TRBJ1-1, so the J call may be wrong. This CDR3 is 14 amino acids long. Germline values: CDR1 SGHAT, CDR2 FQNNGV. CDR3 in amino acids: CASSSDRGDTEAFF. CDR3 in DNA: TGTGCCAGCAGCTCAGACAGGGGGGACACTGAAGCTTTCTTT.

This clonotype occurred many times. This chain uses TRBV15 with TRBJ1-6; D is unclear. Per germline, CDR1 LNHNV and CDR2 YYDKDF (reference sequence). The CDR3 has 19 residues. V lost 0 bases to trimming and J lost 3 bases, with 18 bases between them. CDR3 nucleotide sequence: TGTGCCACCAGCAGAGAAAGACCCGGCAGCCTCATCTATAATTCACCCCTCCACTTT. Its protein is CATSRERPGSLIYNSPLHF.

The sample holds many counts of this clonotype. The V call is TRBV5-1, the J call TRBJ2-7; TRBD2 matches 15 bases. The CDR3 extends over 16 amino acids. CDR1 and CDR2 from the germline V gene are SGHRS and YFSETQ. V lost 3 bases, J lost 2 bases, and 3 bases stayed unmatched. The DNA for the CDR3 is TGCGCCAGCAGCTACGGGACTAGCGGGGGGACCTACGAGCAGTACTTC. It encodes CASSYGTSGGTYEQYF. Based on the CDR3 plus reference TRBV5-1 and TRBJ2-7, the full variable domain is KAGVTQTPRYLIKTRGQQVTLSCSPISGHRSVSWYQQTPGQGLQFLFEYFSETQRNKGNFPGRFSGRQFSNSRSEMNVSTLELGDSALYLCASSYGTSGGTYEQYFGPGTRLTVT.

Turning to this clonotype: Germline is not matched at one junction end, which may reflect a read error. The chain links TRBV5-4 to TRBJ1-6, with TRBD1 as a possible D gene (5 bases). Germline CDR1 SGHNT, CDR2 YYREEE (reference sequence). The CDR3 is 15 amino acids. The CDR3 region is CASSSDLKTASPLHF. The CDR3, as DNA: TGTGCCAGCAGCTCGGACCTTAAGACAGCTTCACCTCTCCACTTT.

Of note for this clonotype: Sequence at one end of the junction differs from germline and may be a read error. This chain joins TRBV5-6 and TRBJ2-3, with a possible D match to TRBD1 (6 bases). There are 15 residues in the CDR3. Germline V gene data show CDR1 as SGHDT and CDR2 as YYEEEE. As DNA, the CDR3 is TGTGCCAGCAGCACCCGGACAGCGTTGACAGATACGCAGTGTTTT. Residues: CASSTRTALTDTQCF.

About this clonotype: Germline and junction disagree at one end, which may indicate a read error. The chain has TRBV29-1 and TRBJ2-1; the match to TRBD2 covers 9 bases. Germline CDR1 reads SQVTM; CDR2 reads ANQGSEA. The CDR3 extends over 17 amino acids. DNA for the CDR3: TGCAGCGTTGAAGATCTTCGCGGGAGGGCGGGGAGCAGTGAGCAGCTCTTC. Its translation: CSVEDLRGRAGSSEQLF.

Written as DNA, the CDR3 is TGTGCCAGCAGCTTTACTGGATTCGGGAGAGGAACTGAAGCTTTCTTT. Translated: CASSFTGFGRGTEAFF. The genes are TRBV7-8 and TRBJ1-1, with D unclear. Germline V CDR1 and CDR2: SGHVS, FQNEAQ. V was trimmed by 3 bases and J by 5 bases, leaving 19 bases between them. The CDR3 contains 16 residues. Based on the CDR3 plus reference TRBV7-8 and TRBJ1-1, the full variable domain is GAGVSQSPRYKVAKRGQDVALRCDPISGHVSLFWYQQALGQGPEFLTYFQNEAQLDKSGLPSDRFFAERPEGSVSTLKIQRTQQEDSAVYLCASSFTGFGRGTEAFFGQGTRLTVV.

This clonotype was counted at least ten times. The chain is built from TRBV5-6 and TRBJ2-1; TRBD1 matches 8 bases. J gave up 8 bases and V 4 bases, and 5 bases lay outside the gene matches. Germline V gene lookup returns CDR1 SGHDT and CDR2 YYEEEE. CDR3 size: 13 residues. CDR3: CASSLDRGDEQFF. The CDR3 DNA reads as TGTGCCAGCAGCCTTGACAGGGGTGATGAGCAGTTCTTC.

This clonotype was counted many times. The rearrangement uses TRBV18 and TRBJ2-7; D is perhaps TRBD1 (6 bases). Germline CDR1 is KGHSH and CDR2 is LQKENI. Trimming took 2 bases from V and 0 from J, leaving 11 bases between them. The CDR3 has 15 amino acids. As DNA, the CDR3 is TGTGCCAGCTCACCAAGACAGGCGAACTCCTACGAGCAGTACTTC. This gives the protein CASSPRQANSYEQYF.

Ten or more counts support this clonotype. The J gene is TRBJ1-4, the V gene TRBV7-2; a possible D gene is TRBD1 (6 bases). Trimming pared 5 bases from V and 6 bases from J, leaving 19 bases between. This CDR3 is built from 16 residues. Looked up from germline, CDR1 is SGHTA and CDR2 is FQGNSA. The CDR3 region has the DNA TGTGCCAGCAGCCTCCTACGCTGGACAGCTGATGAAAAACTGTTTTTT. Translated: CASSLLRWTADEKLFF.

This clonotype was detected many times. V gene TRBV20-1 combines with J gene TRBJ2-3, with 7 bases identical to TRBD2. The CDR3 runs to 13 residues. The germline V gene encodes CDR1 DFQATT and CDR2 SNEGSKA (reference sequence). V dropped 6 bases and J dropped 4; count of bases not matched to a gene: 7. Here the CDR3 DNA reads TGCAGTGCCTCCTCGGGGAGGGCAGATACGCAGTATTTT. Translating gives CSASSGRADTQYF.